A selection of T cell receptor beta chains follows, all from one sample in a study of T cells in Graves' hyperthyroidism and ophthalmopathy. TCRdb itself ran the multiplex PCR reads through MiXCR, one entry per CDR3 protein. The sample consists of almost 500,000 distinct CDR3 sequences, about 20% of them appearing once. The sample was blood. The receptors come from a woman in her 70s with Graves' ophthalmopathy. The CDR3 runs from the conserved cysteine through the conserved F or W. The order of the fields is D gene, clone size, J gene, V gene, CDR3 protein, CDR3 DNA. D genes are given only for firm matches. Clone size, where shown, is once, few, many, or a class for clones that have expanded.

d_gene: TRBD1
abundance: -
j_gene: TRBJ2-6
v_gene: TRBV6-2/TRBV6-3
CDR3aa: CATVGTGDSGANVLTF
CDR3nt: TGTGCCACCGTCGGGACAGGTGACTCTGGGGCCAACGTCCTGACTTTC

d_gene: -
abundance: many
j_gene: TRBJ1-1
v_gene: TRBV27
CDR3aa: CASSLSSGVNTEAFF
CDR3nt: TGTGCCAGCAGTTTATCGTCAGGTGTGAACACTGAAGCTTTCTTT

d_gene: -
abundance: -
j_gene: TRBJ2-7
v_gene: TRBV6-1
CDR3aa: CASSGRIGAYEQYF
CDR3nt: TGTGCCAGCAGTGGACGGATAGGGGCCTACGAGCAGTACTTC

d_gene: -
abundance: once
j_gene: TRBJ2-3
v_gene: TRBV6-1
CDR3aa: CASRLEEGLSTDTQYF
CDR3nt: TGTGCCAGCAGGCTCGAGGAGGGGCTCAGCACAGATACGCAGTATTTT

d_gene: -
abundance: many
j_gene: TRBJ1-1
v_gene: TRBV28
CDR3aa: CASRNNMNTEAFF
CDR3nt: TGTGCCAGCAGAAATAACATGAACACTGAAGCTTTCTTT

d_gene: TRBD1
abundance: many
j_gene: TRBJ2-7
v_gene: TRBV30
CDR3aa: CAWQYRDRAHEQYF
CDR3nt: TGTGCCTGGCAATACCGGGACAGGGCCCACGAGCAGTACTTC

d_gene: -
abundance: -
j_gene: TRBJ1-6
v_gene: TRBV12-3/TRBV12-4
CDR3aa: CASSRPTNSPFHF
CDR3nt: TGTGCCAGCAGCAGGCCCACTAATTCACCCTTCCACTTT

d_gene: TRBD2
abundance: many
j_gene: TRBJ2-3
v_gene: TRBV12-3/TRBV12-4
CDR3aa: CASGGSGEPDTQYF
CDR3nt: TGTGCCAGCGGAGGTAGCGGGGAGCCAGATACGCAGTATTTT

d_gene: -
abundance: few
j_gene: TRBJ1-2
v_gene: TRBV6-2/TRBV6-3
CDR3aa: CASRPGGSGGYTF
CDR3nt: TGTGCCAGCCGGCCCGGGGGAAGCGGTGGCTACACCTTC

d_gene: TRBD1
abundance: many
j_gene: TRBJ2-2
v_gene: TRBV28
CDR3aa: CASSLPRAGGSGELFF
CDR3nt: TGTGCCAGCAGTTTGCCCCGGGCAGGGGGATCCGGGGAGCTGTTTTTT

d_gene: TRBD2
abundance: few
j_gene: TRBJ2-5
v_gene: TRBV20-1
CDR3aa: CSAIASGRAVETQYF
CDR3nt: TGCAGTGCCATCGCTAGCGGGAGGGCCGTGGAGACCCAGTACTTC

d_gene: TRBD2
abundance: -
j_gene: TRBJ2-7
v_gene: TRBV6-2/TRBV6-3
CDR3aa: CASRASGDSGLYEQYF
CDR3nt: TGTGCCAGCAGGGCTAGCGGGGACTCGGGGCTTTACGAGCAGTACTTC

d_gene: TRBD1
abundance: many
j_gene: TRBJ1-2
v_gene: TRBV5-1
CDR3aa: CASSKGTGRRYGYTF
CDR3nt: TGCGCCAGCAGCAAGGGGACAGGTCGCCGCTATGGCTACACCTTC

d_gene: -
abundance: many
j_gene: TRBJ2-5
v_gene: TRBV11-2
CDR3aa: CASRVSAGETQYF
CDR3nt: TGTGCCAGTCGGGTTTCGGCAGGGGAGACCCAGTACTTC

d_gene: -
abundance: -
j_gene: TRBJ1-1
v_gene: TRBV19
CDR3aa: CASSLPTEAFF
CDR3nt: TGTGCCAGTAGTCTCCCGACTGAAGCTTTCTTT

d_gene: -
abundance: few
j_gene: TRBJ2-2
v_gene: TRBV6-1
CDR3aa: CASRRVEGTAGELFF
CDR3nt: TGTGCCAGCAGACGGGTCGAGGGCACAGCAGGGGAGCTGTTTTTT

d_gene: -
abundance: many
j_gene: TRBJ1-4
v_gene: TRBV7-9
CDR3aa: CASSLDSSTNEKLFF
CDR3nt: TGTGCCAGCAGCTTAGACAGCAGCACTAATGAAAAACTGTTTTTT

d_gene: -
abundance: -
j_gene: TRBJ1-3
v_gene: TRBV18
CDR3aa: CASSPPGTWGIGNTIYF
CDR3nt: TGTGCCAGCTCACCACCGGGGACTTGGGGTATCGGAAACACCATATATTTT

d_gene: -
abundance: -
j_gene: TRBJ2-6
v_gene: TRBV2
CDR3aa: CASSADNVLTF
CDR3nt: TGTGCCAGCAGTGCAGACAACGTCCTGACTTTC

d_gene: -
abundance: few
j_gene: TRBJ1-6
v_gene: TRBV6-1
CDR3aa: CASIHYNSPLHF
CDR3nt: TGTGCCAGCATCCACTATAATTCACCCCTCCACTTT

d_gene: -
abundance: -
j_gene: TRBJ2-1
v_gene: TRBV12-5
CDR3aa: CASGLVGRYNEQFF
CDR3nt: TGTGCTAGTGGTTTGGTAGGGCGGTACAATGAGCAGTTCTTC

d_gene: -
abundance: -
j_gene: TRBJ2-5
v_gene: TRBV6-2/TRBV6-3
CDR3aa: CASSYGDIGTQYF
CDR3nt: TGTGCCAGCAGTTACGGAGACATTGGGACCCAGTACTTC

d_gene: TRBD1
abundance: -
j_gene: TRBJ1-5
v_gene: TRBV6-4
CDR3aa: CASSDKGGHYQPQHF
CDR3nt: TGTGCCAGCAGTGACAAAGGGGGCCATTATCAGCCCCAGCATTTT

d_gene: -
abundance: many
j_gene: TRBJ2-7
v_gene: TRBV5-1
CDR3aa: CASSQGGDEQYF
CDR3nt: TGCGCCAGCAGCCAAGGTGGAGACGAGCAGTACTTC

d_gene: TRBD1
abundance: -
j_gene: TRBJ2-1
v_gene: TRBV11-3
CDR3aa: CASSLGTGRNEQFF
CDR3nt: TGTGCCAGCAGCTTAGGGACAGGGCGCAATGAGCAGTTCTTC

d_gene: -
abundance: many
j_gene: TRBJ2-2
v_gene: TRBV28
CDR3aa: CASSKLILKTGELFF
CDR3nt: TGTGCCAGCAGCAAATTGATCCTCAAAACCGGGGAGCTGTTTTTT